Listed below are T cell receptor beta chains from one sample, sequenced in a study of OX40 agonist ivuxolimab in advanced cancers. Profiled with immunoSEQ multiplex PCR; TCRdb holds only in-frame clones, not every one. The repertoire holds just over 70,000 clones, with 84% as singletons. The sample in question was CD4+ or CD8+ T cells sorted from blood, obtained in a trial of the OX40 agonist ivuxolimab. These receptors came from an adult with an advanced solid tumor such as melanoma, head and neck, liver or kidney cancer. CDR3s include the opening cysteine and the closing phenylalanine or tryptophan. A D gene is named only where the DNA matches it firmly. The size field is filled for only some rows; it gives once, few, many or a size class.

V gene: TRBV13
D gene: .
J gene: TRBJ1-1
clone size: .
CDR3 length: 15
CDR3 protein: CASSRKVLGETEAFF
CDR3 DNA: TGTGCCAGCAGCCGTAAGGTCCTGGGGGAAACTGAAGCTTTCTTT

V gene: TRBV2
D gene: .
J gene: TRBJ1-1
clone size: .
CDR3 length: 11
CDR3 protein: CASSEGVAAFF
CDR3 DNA: TGTGCCAGCAGTGAGGGCGTAGCAGCTTTCTTT

V gene: TRBV28
D gene: .
J gene: TRBJ2-2
clone size: .
CDR3 length: 16
CDR3 protein: CASSSLGGANTGELFF
CDR3 DNA: TGTGCCAGCAGCTCCCTCGGAGGGGCGAACACCGGGGAGCTGTTTTTT

V gene: TRBV11-2
D gene: .
J gene: TRBJ2-1
clone size: .
CDR3 length: 12
CDR3 protein: CASSSQFGEQFF
CDR3 DNA: TGTGCCAGCAGCTCCCAATTCGGGGAGCAGTTCTTC

V gene: TRBV28
D gene: .
J gene: TRBJ2-1
clone size: .
CDR3 length: 14
CDR3 protein: CASSLYRDFNEQFF
CDR3 DNA: TGTGCCAGCAGTTTGTACAGGGATTTCAATGAGCAGTTCTTC

V gene: TRBV6-6
D gene: .
J gene: TRBJ1-2
clone size: .
CDR3 length: 15
CDR3 protein: CASSPQMAGPYGYTF
CDR3 DNA: TGTGCCAGCAGCCCCCAGATGGCAGGGCCCTATGGCTACACCTTC

V gene: TRBV7-2
D gene: .
J gene: TRBJ2-7
clone size: .
CDR3 length: 16
CDR3 protein: CASSPDVYQASYEQYF
CDR3 DNA: TGTGCCAGCAGCCCCGACGTGTACCAGGCGAGTTACGAGCAGTACTTC

V gene: TRBV7-2
D gene: .
J gene: TRBJ2-2
clone size: .
CDR3 length: 14
CDR3 protein: CASHRGGTTGELFF
CDR3 DNA: TGTGCCAGCCACAGGGGGGGAACCACCGGGGAGCTGTTTTTT

V gene: TRBV30
D gene: .
J gene: TRBJ1-2
clone size: .
CDR3 length: 13
CDR3 protein: CAWSVSPNYGYTF
CDR3 DNA: TGTGCCTGGAGTGTAAGTCCTAACTATGGCTACACCTTC

V gene: TRBV4-1
D gene: .
J gene: TRBJ1-2
clone size: .
CDR3 length: 15
CDR3 protein: CASSQILGLNYGYTF
CDR3 DNA: TGCGCCAGCAGCCAAATACTGGGGCTCAACTATGGCTACACCTTC

V gene: TRBV11-3
D gene: TRBD2
J gene: TRBJ2-1
clone size: .
CDR3 length: 18
CDR3 protein: CASSLVGTSGGPYNEQFF
CDR3 DNA: TGTGCCAGCAGCTTAGTCGGGACTAGCGGGGGCCCGTACAATGAGCAGTTCTTC

V gene: TRBV5-4
D gene: .
J gene: TRBJ1-2
clone size: .
CDR3 length: 13
CDR3 protein: CASSFGDRYGYTF
CDR3 DNA: TGTGCCAGCAGCTTCGGGGACCGCTATGGCTACACCTTC

V gene: TRBV11-3
D gene: .
J gene: TRBJ2-1
clone size: .
CDR3 length: 14
CDR3 protein: CASSPGDSSDEQFF
CDR3 DNA: TGTGCCAGCAGCCCTGGGGACTCTTCGGATGAGCAGTTCTTC

V gene: TRBV7-9
D gene: .
J gene: TRBJ1-2
clone size: .
CDR3 length: 13
CDR3 protein: CASSLGDGYGYTF
CDR3 DNA: TGTGCCAGCAGCTTAGGGGACGGCTATGGCTACACCTTC

V gene: TRBV27
D gene: TRBD1
J gene: TRBJ1-2
clone size: .
CDR3 length: 13
CDR3 protein: CASRGTGEYGYTF
CDR3 DNA: TGTGCCAGCAGAGGGACAGGAGAGTATGGCTACACCTTC

V gene: TRBV19
D gene: .
J gene: TRBJ2-3
clone size: once
CDR3 length: 17
CDR3 protein: CASSPSATLGWADTQYF
CDR3 DNA: TGTGCCAGTAGTCCCTCGGCCACTCTGGGCTGGGCAGATACGCAGTATTTT

V gene: TRBV18
D gene: .
J gene: TRBJ2-7
clone size: .
CDR3 length: 15
CDR3 protein: CASSPRQTGSYEQYF
CDR3 DNA: TGTGCCAGCTCACCCAGACAGACGGGATCCTACGAGCAGTACTTC